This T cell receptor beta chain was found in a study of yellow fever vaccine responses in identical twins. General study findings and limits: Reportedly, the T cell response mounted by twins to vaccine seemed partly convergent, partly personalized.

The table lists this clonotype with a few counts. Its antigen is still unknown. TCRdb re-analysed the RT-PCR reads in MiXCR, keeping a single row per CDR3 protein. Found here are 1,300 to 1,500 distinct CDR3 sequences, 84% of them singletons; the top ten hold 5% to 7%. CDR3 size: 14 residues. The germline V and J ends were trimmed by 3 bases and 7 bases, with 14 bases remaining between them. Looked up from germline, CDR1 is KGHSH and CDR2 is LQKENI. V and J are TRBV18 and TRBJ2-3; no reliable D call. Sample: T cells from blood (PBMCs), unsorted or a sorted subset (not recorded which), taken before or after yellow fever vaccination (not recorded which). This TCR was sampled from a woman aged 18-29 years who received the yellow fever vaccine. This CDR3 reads CASSPSLGLNTQYF. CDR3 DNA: TGTGCCAGCTCACCTTCGCTAGGGCTAAATACGCAGTATTTT. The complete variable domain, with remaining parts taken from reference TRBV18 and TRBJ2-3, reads NAGVMQNPRHLVRRRGQEARLRCSPMKGHSHVYWYRQLPEEGLKFMVYLQKENIIDESGMPKERFSAEFPKEGPSILRIQQVVRGDSAAYFCASSPSLGLNTQYFGPGTRLTVL.